This T cell receptor (beta chain) was sequenced for a study of blood T cell repertoires in COVID-19. As for the study in general: Material from acute and convalescent COVID-19 was sourced from the United States, Italy and Spain. PBMCs, B-cell-depleted T cells, or T cells were the source of the cDNA or gDNA that made up the material.

The V end was cut by 0 bases, the J end by 0 bases, with 6 bases between. The CDR3 loop spans 15 amino acids. CDR1 is LNHDA, CDR2 SQIVND, per germline (reference sequence). In the original workflow: Counts of nucleated cells, estimated from reference gene primer amplification, were obtained. The table came from immunoSEQ multiplex PCR; TCRdb's copy has only in-frame clones and leaves some out. Clone size and V and J calls were adopted from that table, with D and trimming inferred from the DNA. Of over 110,000 clones in the sample, 84% were seen once. Sequencing used PBMCs or T cells enriched from blood (not recorded which). This TCR derives from a man aged 35 to 55 with acute COVID-19. The chain carries TRBV19 and TRBJ1-3, with D possibly being TRBD1 (5 bases). The CDR3 reads CASSIEDISGNTIYF. In DNA form, the CDR3 reads TGTGCCAGTAGTATAGAGGACATCTCTGGAAACACCATATATTTT.